These T cell receptor beta chains were read from a single sample in a study of radiation and T cells in renal cell carcinoma. TCRdb's table, derived via immunoSEQ multiplex PCR, lists solely in-frame clones and lacks some. The sample holds 20,000 to 30,000 clones, over 70% seen once. This material consisted of blood, taken from a patient whose treatment included radiotherapy and nephrectomy. All receptors derive from a man aged 55 to 70 with renal cell carcinoma. Both conserved end residues are part of each CDR3. Each record gives: V gene, D gene, J gene, clone size, CDR3 protein, CDR3 DNA. A D gene is named only where the DNA matches it firmly. A clone size is listed for some rows: how often the clone was seen (once, few, many), or a class if it is expanded.

>TRBV29-1|TRBD2|TRBJ2-3|.
CSVDGRGGSTDTQYF
TGCAGCGTTGACGGGAGGGGCGGGAGCACAGATACGCAGTATTTT
>TRBV7-2|.|TRBJ2-7|.
CASSLASHSTAPWEQYF
TGTGCCAGCAGCTTAGCGTCGCACTCGACCGCCCCTTGGGAGCAGTACTTC
>TRBV6-5|TRBD2|TRBJ2-1|few
CASSITSGAYNEQFF
TGTGCCAGCAGCATCACTAGCGGCGCCTACAATGAGCAGTTCTTC
>TRBV4-3|.|TRBJ2-2|once
CASSQTWGRTNTGELFF
TGCGCCAGCAGCCAAACTTGGGGACGGACGAACACCGGGGAGCTGTTTTTT
>TRBV2|TRBD1|TRBJ1-3|.
CASSVTGLGNTIYF
TGTGCCAGCAGCGTGACAGGGCTAGGAAACACCATATATTTT
>TRBV11-2|.|TRBJ2-2|.
CASSLGLASGGELFF
TGTGCCAGCAGCTTAGGCCTAGCATCGGGAGGGGAGCTGTTTTTT
>TRBV7-9|.|TRBJ2-1|medium-sized
CASSPNREGYNEQFF
TGTGCCAGCAGCCCAAACAGGGAGGGCTACAATGAGCAGTTCTTC
>TRBV5-1|.|TRBJ2-1|.
CASSLDLDYNEQFF
TGCGCCAGCAGCTTGGATCTGGACTACAATGAGCAGTTCTTC
>TRBV5-1|TRBD2|TRBJ2-2|.
CASSLQRGSGLAGDTGELFF
TGCGCCAGCAGCTTGCAGCGTGGGTCCGGACTAGCGGGAGACACCGGGGAGCTGTTTTTT
>TRBV5-6|TRBD2|TRBJ2-6|.
CASSFLAGGRSGANVLTF
TGTGCCAGCAGCTTTCTAGCGGGAGGGCGCTCTGGGGCCAACGTCCTGACTTTC
>TRBV20-1|.|TRBJ2-1|.
CSASVAAEWFF
TGCAGTGCTTCAGTAGCGGCGGAGTGGTTCTTC
>TRBV6-5|.|TRBJ1-3|.
CASKNRASGNTIYF
TGTGCCAGCAAAAACAGGGCCTCTGGAAACACCATATATTTT
>TRBV4-1|.|TRBJ2-4|.
CASSQVGSSSNIQYF
TGCGCCAGCAGCCAAGTCGGCAGCTCAAGTAACATTCAGTACTTC
>TRBV18|TRBD1|TRBJ1-2|.
CASSPRTGGDGYTF
TGTGCCAGCTCACCACGGACAGGGGGGGATGGCTACACCTTC
>TRBV4-1|.|TRBJ2-5|.
CASSQDGLGTGETQYF
TGCGCCAGCAGCCAAGATGGCTTGGGTACGGGAGAGACCCAGTACTTC
>TRBV7-2|.|TRBJ2-5|.
CASSLVWQGETQYF
TGTGCCAGCAGCTTAGTTTGGCAGGGTGAGACCCAGTACTTC
>TRBV7-2|.|TRBJ1-4|.
CASSGPGEKLFF
TGTGCCAGCAGCGGCCCAGGTGAAAAACTGTTTTTT
>TRBV11-2|.|TRBJ2-1|.
CASSSHLTGNEQFF
TGTGCCAGCAGCTCCCACCTGACGGGAAATGAGCAGTTCTTC
>TRBV5-1|.|TRBJ2-2|.
CASSLGEQENTGELFF
TGCGCCAGCAGCTTGGGCGAACAGGAAAACACCGGGGAGCTGTTTTTT
>TRBV18|.|TRBJ1-2|.
CASSPGDGYTF
TGTGCCAGCTCACCAGGGGACGGCTACACCTTC
>TRBV10-3|TRBD2|TRBJ2-7|.
CAISGTSGTPDYEQYF
TGTGCCATCAGTGGGACTAGCGGGACTCCGGACTACGAGCAGTACTTC
>TRBV14|.|TRBJ1-2|.
CASSDWGIYGYTF
TGTGCCAGCAGCGACTGGGGGATCTATGGCTACACCTTC
>TRBV7-2|.|TRBJ2-2|.
CASSISRDGELFF
TGTGCCAGCAGTATCTCACGGGACGGGGAGCTGTTTTTT
>TRBV5-4|TRBD1|TRBJ1-2|.
CASSLVEGAQGYTF
TGTGCCAGCAGCTTGGTGGAGGGGGCGCAGGGCTACACCTTC
>TRBV13|.|TRBJ2-3|.
CASSRGLYTDTQYF
TGTGCCAGCAGTCGGGGATTGTACACAGATACGCAGTATTTT
>TRBV4-2|.|TRBJ2-1|.
CASSQPLEGWPFF
TGTGCCAGCAGCCAGCCTCTAGAGGGATGGCCGTTCTTC
>TRBV9|.|TRBJ2-7|once
CASSGPTYEQYF
TGTGCCAGCAGCGGGCCAACCTACGAGCAGTACTTC
>TRBV7-6|TRBD1|TRBJ2-1|.
CASSFRDRAYNEQFF
TGTGCCAGCAGCTTCCGGGACAGGGCCTACAATGAGCAGTTCTTC
>TRBV4-2|TRBD1|TRBJ1-3|.
CASSQSAGGFLSGNTIYF
TGTGCCAGCAGCCAATCTGCAGGGGGCTTTTTGTCTGGAAACACCATATATTTT
>TRBV4-1|.|TRBJ2-3|few
CASSKTPSPDTQYF
TGCGCCAGCAGCAAAACCCCCAGTCCAGATACGCAGTATTTT
>TRBV19|TRBD1|TRBJ2-7|.
CASSMLWDSTYEQYF
TGTGCCAGTAGTATGTTGTGGGACAGCACCTACGAGCAGTACTTC
>TRBV7-9|.|TRBJ2-3|.
CASSLEAGSTDTQYF
TGTGCCAGCAGCTTAGAGGCCGGGAGCACAGATACGCAGTATTTT